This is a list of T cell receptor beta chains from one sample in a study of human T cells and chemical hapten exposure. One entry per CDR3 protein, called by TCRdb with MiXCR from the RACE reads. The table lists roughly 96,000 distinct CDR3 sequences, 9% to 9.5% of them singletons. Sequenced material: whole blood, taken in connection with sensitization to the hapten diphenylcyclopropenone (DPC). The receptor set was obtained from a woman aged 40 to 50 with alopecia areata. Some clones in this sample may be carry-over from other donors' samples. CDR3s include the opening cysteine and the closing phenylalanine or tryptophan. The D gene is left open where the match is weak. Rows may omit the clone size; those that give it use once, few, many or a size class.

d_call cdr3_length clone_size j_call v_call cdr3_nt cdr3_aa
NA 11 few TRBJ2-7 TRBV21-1 TGTGCCAGCAGCAAACCCTACGAGCAGTACTTC CASSKPYEQYF
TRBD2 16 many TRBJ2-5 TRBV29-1 TGCAGCGTTGGAGGACTAGCGGGAGGGCGGGGAGAGACCCAGTACTTC CSVGGLAGGRGETQYF
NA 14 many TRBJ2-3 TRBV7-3 TGTGCCAGCAGTCTTAGTTGGGCTCTGGATACGCAGTATTTT CASSLSWALDTQYF
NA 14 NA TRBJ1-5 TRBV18 TGTGCCAGCTCTTACGGGACGGATAATCAGCCCCAGCATTTT CASSYGTDNQPQHF
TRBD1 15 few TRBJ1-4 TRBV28 TGTGCCAGCAGAACAGGACAGGGAACTAATGAAAAACTGTTTTTT CASRTGQGTNEKLFF
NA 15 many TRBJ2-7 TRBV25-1 TGTGCCAGCAGTGAATACCAAGGGGGTGATTACGAGCAGTACTTC CASSEYQGGDYEQYF
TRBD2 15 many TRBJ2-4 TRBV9 TGTGCCAGCAGCGTAGACCACACTAGCGTGAACATTCAGTACTTC CASSVDHTSVNIQYF
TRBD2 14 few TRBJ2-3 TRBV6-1 TGTGCCAGCAGTGAACGAGCGGGGACAGATACGCAGTATTTT CASSERAGTDTQYF
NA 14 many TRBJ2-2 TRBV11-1 TGTGCCAGCAGCCCCAGGCTTTCGGGCGGGGAGCTGTTTTTT CASSPRLSGGELFF
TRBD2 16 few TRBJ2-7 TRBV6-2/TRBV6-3 TGTGCCAGCAGTTACTCGTCTAGCGGGAGTATGTACGAGCAGTACTTC CASSYSSSGSMYEQYF
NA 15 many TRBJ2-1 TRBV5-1 TGCGCCAGCAGCTTGGTAGGGCAGGGTATGAATGAGCAGTTCTTC CASSLVGQGMNEQFF
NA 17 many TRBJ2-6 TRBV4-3 TGCGCCAGCGGCCAAGAAGGGGCGATGGGGGGGGCCAACGTCCTGACTTTC CASGQEGAMGGANVLTF
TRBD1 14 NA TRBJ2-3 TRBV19 TGTGCCAGTAGTGACGGGACAGGGACCAATACGCAGTATTTT CASSDGTGTNTQYF
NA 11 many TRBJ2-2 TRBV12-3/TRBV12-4 TGTGCCAGCGGGCTATCCGGGGAGCTGTTTTTT CASGLSGELFF
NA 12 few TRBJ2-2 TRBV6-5 TGTGCCAGCCTGGGAGTCGCCGGGGAGCTGTTTTTT CASLGVAGELFF
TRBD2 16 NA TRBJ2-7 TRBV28 TGTGCCAGCAGTCAGACCGGACTAGCGGGAGTCGGGGAGCAGTACTTC CASSQTGLAGVGEQYF
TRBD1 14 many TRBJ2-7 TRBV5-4 TGTGCCAGCAGCTCGGGACAGGGAGATTACGAGCAGTACTTC CASSSGQGDYEQYF
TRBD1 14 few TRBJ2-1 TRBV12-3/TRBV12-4 TGTGCCAGCAGTCCCGGACAGGTAGTCAATGAGCAGTTCTTC CASSPGQVVNEQFF
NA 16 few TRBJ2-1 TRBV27 TGTGCCAGCAGTTTCGGGTCGTGGGGAGTTGACAATGAGCAGTTCTTC CASSFGSWGVDNEQFF
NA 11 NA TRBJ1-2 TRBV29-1 TGCAGCGTTCGGACGAACTATGGCTACACCTTC CSVRTNYGYTF
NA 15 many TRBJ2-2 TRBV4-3 TGCGCCAGCAGCTCGCGAAGCGGGCGCACCGGGGAGCTGTTTTTT CASSSRSGRTGELFF
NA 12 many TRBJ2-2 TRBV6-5 TGTGCCAGCGGTACGAACACCGGGGAGCTGTTTTTT CASGTNTGELFF
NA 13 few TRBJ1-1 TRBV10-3 TGTGCCATCACCGGACGCCCGAACACTGAAGCTTTCTTT CAITGRPNTEAFF
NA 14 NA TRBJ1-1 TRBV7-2 TGTGCCAGCAGCTTACCAGAAATGAACACTGAAGCTTTCTTT CASSLPEMNTEAFF
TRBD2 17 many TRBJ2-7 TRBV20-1 TGCAGTGCTAGAGGCTCCGGGACTAGCGGGGCATCCTACGAGCAGTACTTC CSARGSGTSGASYEQYF
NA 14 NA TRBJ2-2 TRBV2 TGTGCCAGCATCCGACTAAGCTCTACCGGGGAGCTGTTTTTT CASIRLSSTGELFF
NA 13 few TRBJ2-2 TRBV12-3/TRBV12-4 TGTGCCAGCATCGTGGCGCCGACCGGGGAGCTGTTTTTT CASIVAPTGELFF
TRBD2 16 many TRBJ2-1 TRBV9 TGTGCCAGCAGCTCCGCATCGGGACTAGTCTACAATGAGCAGTTCTTC CASSSASGLVYNEQFF
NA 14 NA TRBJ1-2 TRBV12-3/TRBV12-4 TGTGCCAGCAGTTTAAGGGGGAAGCCCTATGGCTACACCTTC CASSLRGKPYGYTF
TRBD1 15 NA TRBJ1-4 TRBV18 TGTGCCAGCTCACCCTGGACAGGCAAAAATGAAAAACTGTTTTTT CASSPWTGKNEKLFF
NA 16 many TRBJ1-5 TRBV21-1 TGTGCCAGCAGCATCGGGACAGGGGGCAACAATCAGCCCCAGCATTTT CASSIGTGGNNQPQHF
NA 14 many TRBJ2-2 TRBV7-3 TGTGCCAGCAGCTCAGGACGGTTGGGCGGGGAGCTGTTTTTT CASSSGRLGGELFF
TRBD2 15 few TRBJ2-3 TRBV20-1 TGCAGTGCTGCCTCTAGCGGGAGTAGCACAGATACGCAGTATTTT CSAASSGSSTDTQYF
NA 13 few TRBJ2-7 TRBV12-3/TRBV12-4 TGTGCCAGCAGTAAAGATCAGGGCCGCGAGCAGTACTTC CASSKDQGREQYF
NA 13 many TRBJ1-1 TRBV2 TGTGCCAGCAATTACGGAAAGAACACTGAAGCTTTCTTT CASNYGKNTEAFF
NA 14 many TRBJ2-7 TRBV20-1 TGCAGTGCTAGTGGGGTCTACCTAGCCTACGAGCAGTACTTC CSASGVYLAYEQYF
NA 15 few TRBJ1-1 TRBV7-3 TGTGCCAGCAGCTTAACGGGCGGCGGGGCCACTGAAGCTTTCTTT CASSLTGGGATEAFF
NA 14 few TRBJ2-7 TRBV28 TGTGCCAGCAGTGCAGGGGGGTGGACCTACGAGCAGTACTTC CASSAGGWTYEQYF
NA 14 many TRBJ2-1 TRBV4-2 TGTGCCAGCAGCCAAGATTTACTGTACAATGAGCAGTTCTTC CASSQDLLYNEQFF
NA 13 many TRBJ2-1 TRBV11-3 TGTGCCAGCAGCTTAGCGGAGTACAATGAGCAGTTCTTC CASSLAEYNEQFF
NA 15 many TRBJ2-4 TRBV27 TGTGCCAGCAGTCGAACCCTGGACAGCCCTTTCGTTCAGTACTTC CASSRTLDSPFVQYF
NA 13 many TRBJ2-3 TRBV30 TGTGCCTGGAGTCAGAGAGGTCCAGATACGCAGTATTTT CAWSQRGPDTQYF
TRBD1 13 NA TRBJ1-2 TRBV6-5 TGTGCCAGCACCCACAGGGGGTTGGATGGCTACACCTTC CASTHRGLDGYTF
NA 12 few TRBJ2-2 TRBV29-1 TGCAGCGTTGAGGGGTACACCGGGGAGCTGTTTTTT CSVEGYTGELFF
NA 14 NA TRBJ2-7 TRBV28 TGTGCCAGCAGCCCTCGCGACGGTGTGTTAAATCAGTACTTC CASSPRDGVLNQYF
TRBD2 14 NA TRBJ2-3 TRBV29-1 TGCAGCGTCGGGACTAGCGGGAGGGAGGATACGCAGTATTTT CSVGTSGREDTQYF
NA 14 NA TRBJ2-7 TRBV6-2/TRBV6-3 TGTGTCAGCAGCCGCGGACTCCTCTCCTACGAGCAGTACTTC CVSSRGLLSYEQYF